The T cell receptor (beta chain) under discussion was sequenced for a study of blood T cell repertoires in COVID-19 (dated by TCRdb to between 2020 and 2021). Study-level background: The collaborator samples originated in the United States, Italy and Spain and spanned the acute and convalescent phases of COVID-19. The repertoires were released in a freely available public database intended as a resource for research on the immune response to SARS-CoV-2. Where HLA class I and class II types were available, the types were taken from metadata supplied by the sample provider, not from assay-based typing. The dataset comprised deeply sampled blood TCRbeta repertoires from subjects exposed to, actively infected with, or recovered from COVID-19. The material from the prospective study consisted of cDNA or gDNA derived from T cells, B-cell-depleted T cells, or PBMCs. A de-identified subject ID, COVID-19 status, age in years and sex were almost always included in the sample metadata. Samples came from the ongoing ImmuneRACE study (first 160 participants) plus 1,254 subjects from 6 global collaborators.

Enrolling through a virtual design, the prospective study's participants ranged in age from roughly 18 to 89 years and lived across 24 United States geographic areas. Cohort assignment in the prospective study relied on participant-reported clinical history from a screening survey and a study questionnaire. Recovered participants in ImmuneRACE Cohort 3 were defined by two consecutive negative NP/OP PCR tests, clearance by a healthcare professional, or resolution of symptoms. In the prospective study, whole blood, serum and a nasopharyngeal or oropharyngeal swab were collected from each participant by mobile phlebotomists. Over an approximately 2-month period, participants in the prospective study had the option of providing additional blood draws and questionnaires. Before DNA extraction, prospective study blood samples were shipped either frozen or at room temperature. General study outcomes and caveats: The quantity of clinical and demographic metadata differed by source and by participant and was supplied without curation.

CDR1 SGHTA and CDR2 FQGTGA were looked up in the germline V gene. Inclusive of the bounding cysteine and phenylalanine, the CDR3 is 15 residues long. Here the CDR3 DNA is all that survives: 45 bases in frame from base 1. Between the V and J ends, shortened by 5 bases and 6 bases respectively, the junction contains 17 bases. A word on this clone: What antigen it recognizes has not been identified. Nothing much larger sits one base from this clone, and base qualities are not available.

TCRbeta CDR3 regions were amplified from genomic DNA by means of the immunoSEQ Assay, a bias-controlled multiplex PCR. Processing in the source paper ran as follows. The number of nucleated cells in each sample was estimated from the amplification of reference gene primers within the assay. To quantify the absolute abundance of each unique TCRbeta CDR3 rearrangement, sequence reads were collapsed and filtered. Productive Simpson clonality was computed per sample as the square root of Simpson's diversity index over productive rearrangements. The immuneACCESS repertoire file appears here via TCRdb, limited to in-frame rearrangements. These files lack a portion of the clones; in checked studies, under half of the deficit traces to unresolved V genes, and the cause of the others is not known. V and J calls and clone size are given by that table; D and trimming were obtained from the DNA. The sample contains hundreds of thousands of clones, around 91% of them found a single time. The top ten constitute roughly a tenth of the sample.

The chain links TRBV7-3 with TRBJ2-1; the D segment could be TRBD1, given 5 matching bases. Sequenced: PBMCs or T cells enriched from blood (not recorded which). The sequence came from a middle-aged woman who had recovered from COVID-19. The sequenced DNA: TGTGCCAGCAGCCCCCTCCCTTTACAGGTCAATGAGCAGTTCTTC. It translates as CASSPLPLQVNEQFF.